This T cell receptor (beta chain) was documented in a study of blood T cell repertoires in COVID-19. The wider study: Recovery meant two consecutive negative NP/OP PCR tests, professional clearance, or resolved symptoms. Samples of COVID-19 (acute and convalescent) were obtained from the United States, Italy and Spain.

Participants spanned ages about 18 to 100 years and resided in roughly 22 US areas. Original processing methods: Reference gene primers were amplified, and this amplification served to estimate nucleated cell counts. Repertoires were generated with immunoSEQ multiplex PCR, while TCRdb's copy carries only in-frame clones and drops some. V, J and clone size were drawn from that table, and D and trimming were deduced from the DNA. Here the sample spans under 150,000 clones, 84% being singletons. Trimming at V came to 4 bases and at J to 5 bases, leaving 15 bases not matched to a gene. CDR1 is MDHEN and CDR2 is SYDVKM in the germline V gene. The CDR3 is 18 residues long.

The chain recombines TRBV28 with TRBJ2-2; 8 bases map to TRBD2. Material: PBMCs or T cells enriched from blood (not recorded which). This TCR derives from a man between 50 and 59 years old in a cohort exposed to, infected with or recovered from COVID-19 (not recorded which). CDR3 nucleotides: TGTGCCAGCAGTTCCCCCCCAGCGGGAGTTGTGAGAACCGGGGAGCTGTTTTTT. Its translation: CASSSPPAGVVRTGELFF.